Listed here is a single TCR beta chain. The antigen is unknown. TCRdb keeps only in-frame clones here, not all; method: immunoSEQ multiplex PCR. The data show about 25,000 clones, 77% seen once. Sample time point: week 5, during vaccination. With topical imiquimod, each dose of the vaccine consisted of 300 ug of mutant IDH1 20-mer peptide. The data stem from a study of a mutant IDH1 vaccine in newly diagnosed glioma. Study details: All eight of the vaccinations patients received fell in weeks 1, 3, 5, 7, 11, 15, 19 and 23.

Between the trimmed V and J ends, which lost 0 bases and 6 bases, there was a span of 6 bases. Germline CDR1 SGHNT, CDR2 YENEEA. The length of the CDR3 is 13 residues. Study-wide points: Researchers report vaccine-induced immune responses in roughly 93% of patients.

The chain recombines TRBV11-3 with TRBJ2-1; D unclear. This receptor was identified in a man in his forties or fifties with glioma. This material consisted of PBMCs, taken from a glioma patient whose treatment included an IDH1 peptide vaccine. Written as DNA, the CDR3 is TGTGCCAGCAGCTTAGACCTAGTCAATGAGCAGTTCTTC. Protein product: CASSLDLVNEQFF.